The sequence of this T cell receptor (beta chain) was determined in a study of blood T cell repertoires in COVID-19. Some clones are missing from TCRdb's copy, which holds only in-frame ones; the method was immunoSEQ multiplex PCR. The sample consists of about 430,000 clones, around nine tenths of them appearing once. The germline V gene has CDR1 ENHRY and CDR2 SYGVKD. There are 15 residues in the CDR3. V shed 5 bases, J shed 3 bases, and the junction held 8 bases outside the gene matches. The TCR comes from a young man with COVID-19, enrolled during active disease. The specimen was peripheral blood. This chain links TRBV10-3 with TRBJ2-3; 7 bases map to TRBD1. The CDR3 sequence: CAISPTGATTDTQYF. CDR3 nucleotides: TGTGCCATCAGTCCCACAGGGGCGACGACAGATACGCAGTATTTT.